Listed below are T cell receptor beta chains from one sample, sequenced in a study of CD8+CD57+ T cells in acquired aplastic anemia. TCRdb called the reads again in MiXCR, with one record for every CDR3 protein. The sample contains more than 100,000 distinct CDR3 sequences, 41% of which appear only once. Sequenced material: sorted CD4+, CD8+, or CD8+CD57+ T cells (not recorded which) from PBMCs. The receptors shown here come from a human donor in good health, serving as a control. Both conserved end residues are part of each CDR3. The D gene is left open where the match is weak. Clone size, where shown, is once, few, many, or a class for clones that have expanded.

V gene	J gene	clone size	D gene	CDR3 protein	CDR3 DNA
TRBV19	TRBJ2-5	.	.	CASSEGLWQYF	TGTGCCAGTAGTGAAGGACTGTGGCAGTACTTC
TRBV2	TRBJ1-5	.	.	CASGSGDAQPQHF	TGTGCCAGCGGGTCGGGTGATGCTCAGCCCCAGCATTTT
TRBV28	TRBJ2-3	many	TRBD2	CASSESGGRTDTQYF	TGTGCCAGCAGTGAAAGCGGGGGGCGCACAGATACGCAGTATTTT
TRBV2	TRBJ2-7	few	TRBD1	CAGSEVWERPGGAYF	TGTGCCGGCAGTGAAGTTTGGGAACGCCCAGGGGGTGCGTACTTC
TRBV2	TRBJ2-7	.	.	CASSAGGMTYEQYF	TGTGCCAGCAGTGCCGGCGGGATGACCTACGAGCAGTACTTC
TRBV6-2/TRBV6-3	TRBJ1-2	many	.	CASSYEGRGYTF	TGTGCCAGCAGTTACGAGGGTCGCGGCTACACCTTC
TRBV2	TRBJ2-5	once	TRBD1	CASSAETGSRETQYF	TGTGCCAGCAGTGCTGAGACAGGGAGTCGAGAGACCCAGTACTTC
TRBV30	TRBJ1-1	many	TRBD1	CAGGQLNTEAFF	TGTGCCGGGGGACAGCTGAACACTGAAGCTTTCTTT
TRBV10-3	TRBJ1-2	few	TRBD1	CAISEPGQGPDGYTF	TGTGCCATCAGTGAGCCGGGACAGGGGCCCGACGGCTACACCTTC
TRBV29-1	TRBJ1-1	many	TRBD1	CSVYIQGSTEAFF	TGCAGCGTATACATACAGGGGAGCACTGAAGCTTTCTTT
TRBV6-5	TRBJ1-3	once	.	CASSYSNSGNTIYF	TGTGCCAGCAGTTACTCAAACTCTGGAAACACCATATATTTT
TRBV25-1	TRBJ2-1	many	.	CASIGGYEQFF	TGTGCCAGCATAGGGGGATACGAGCAGTTCTTC
TRBV12-3/TRBV12-4	TRBJ1-6	.	.	CASSSSDSPLHF	TGTGCCAGCAGTTCGAGTGATTCACCCCTCCACTTT
TRBV30	TRBJ2-1	few	.	CAWTYRTRGNEQFF	TGTGCCTGGACCTATAGAACTAGAGGAAATGAGCAGTTCTTC
TRBV27	TRBJ1-2	.	.	CASSDRSPERKSYTF	TGTGCCAGCAGTGACCGGTCCCCGGAACGGAAAAGCTACACCTTC
TRBV10-3	TRBJ1-2	.	.	CASTSPSQGTSYGYTF	TGTGCCAGCACCTCACCCAGTCAGGGGACTAGCTATGGCTACACCTTC
TRBV6-1	TRBJ2-1	.	TRBD2	CASSEASGGYNEQFF	TGTGCCAGCAGTGAAGCAAGCGGGGGGTACAATGAGCAGTTCTTC
TRBV11-2	TRBJ2-3	few	TRBD2	CASSLGAGGIDTQYF	TGTGCCAGCAGCTTAGGAGCGGGAGGGATAGATACGCAGTATTTT
TRBV29-1	TRBJ2-5	many	.	CSVAHRALQETQYF	TGCAGCGTTGCCCACCGGGCCCTACAAGAGACCCAGTACTTC
TRBV10-3	TRBJ2-2	many	.	CASGTYTGELFF	TGTGCCTCCGGGACTTACACCGGGGAGCTGTTTTTT
TRBV28	TRBJ2-3	many	.	CASTERTDTQYF	TGTGCCAGCACTGAACGCACAGATACGCAGTATTTT
TRBV2	TRBJ2-7	.	TRBD2	CASSRGGVNEQYF	TGTGCCAGCAGCCGTGGGGGGGTGAATGAGCAGTACTTC
TRBV10-2	TRBJ2-3	.	TRBD2	CASTSSGGGTDTQYF	TGCGCCAGCACTTCCAGCGGGGGGGGCACAGATACGCAGTATTTT
TRBV10-3	TRBJ2-4	many	TRBD2	CATRGTSGDLAKNIQYF	TGTGCCACCAGAGGGACTAGCGGGGATCTAGCCAAAAACATTCAGTACTTC
TRBV29-1	TRBJ2-3	.	.	CGVEALTSTDTQYF	TGCGGCGTTGAAGCACTAACTAGCACAGATACGCAGTATTTT
TRBV9	TRBJ2-3	.	TRBD1	CASSGPGQGGTDTQYF	TGTGCCAGCAGCGGACCGGGACAGGGTGGCACAGATACGCAGTATTTT
TRBV6-1	TRBJ2-7	many	TRBD2	CASCGTSGILEQYF	TGTGCCAGCTGTGGGACTAGCGGGATCCTGGAGCAGTACTTC
TRBV19	TRBJ1-2	many	TRBD1	CASSGGQRGDYTF	TGTGCCAGTAGTGGGGGACAGCGGGGGGACTACACCTTC